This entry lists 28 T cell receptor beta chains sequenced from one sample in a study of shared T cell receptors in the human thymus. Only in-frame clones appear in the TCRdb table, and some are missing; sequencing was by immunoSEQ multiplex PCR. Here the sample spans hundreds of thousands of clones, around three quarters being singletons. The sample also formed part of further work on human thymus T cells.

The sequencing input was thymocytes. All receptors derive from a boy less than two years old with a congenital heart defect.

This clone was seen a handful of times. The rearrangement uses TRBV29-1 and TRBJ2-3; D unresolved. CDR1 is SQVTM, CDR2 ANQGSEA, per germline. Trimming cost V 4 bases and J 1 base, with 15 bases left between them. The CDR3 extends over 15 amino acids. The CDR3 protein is CSVVGRMIGTDTQYF. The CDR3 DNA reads TGCAGCGTTGTAGGCAGGATGATAGGCACAGATACGCAGTATTTT.

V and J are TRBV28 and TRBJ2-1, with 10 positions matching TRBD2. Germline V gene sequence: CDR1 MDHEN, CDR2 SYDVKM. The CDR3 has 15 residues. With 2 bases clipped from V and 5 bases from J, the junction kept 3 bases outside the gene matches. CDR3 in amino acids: CASSLRAGGDNEQFF. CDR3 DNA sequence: TGTGCCAGCAGTTTACGAGCGGGAGGGGACAATGAGCAGTTCTTC.

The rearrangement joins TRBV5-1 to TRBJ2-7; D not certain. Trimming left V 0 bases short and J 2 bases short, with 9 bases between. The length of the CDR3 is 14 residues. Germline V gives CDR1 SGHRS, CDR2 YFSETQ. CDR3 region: CASSLAEIPYEQYF. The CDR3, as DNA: TGCGCCAGCAGCTTGGCGGAGATCCCCTACGAGCAGTACTTC.

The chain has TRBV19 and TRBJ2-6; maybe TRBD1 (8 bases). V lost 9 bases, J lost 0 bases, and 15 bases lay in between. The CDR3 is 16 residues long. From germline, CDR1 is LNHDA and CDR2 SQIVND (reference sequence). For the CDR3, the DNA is TGTGCCAGCGGACAGGGAGGGAGCTCTGGGGCCAACGTCCTGACTTTC. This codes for CASGQGGSSGANVLTF.

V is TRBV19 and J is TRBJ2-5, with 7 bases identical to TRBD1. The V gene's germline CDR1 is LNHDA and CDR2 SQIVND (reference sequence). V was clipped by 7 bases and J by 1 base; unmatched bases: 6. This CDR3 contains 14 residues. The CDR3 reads CASNGDSGQETQYF. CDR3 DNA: TGTGCCAGTAACGGGGACAGCGGCCAAGAGACCCAGTACTTC.

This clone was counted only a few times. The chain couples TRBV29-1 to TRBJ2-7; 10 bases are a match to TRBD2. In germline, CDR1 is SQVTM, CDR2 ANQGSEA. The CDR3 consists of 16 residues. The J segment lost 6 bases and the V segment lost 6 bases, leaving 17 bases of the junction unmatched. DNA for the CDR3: TGCAGCGTGAGGGGCTTGGAACTAGCGGGACGTGGCGAGCAGTACTTC. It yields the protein CSVRGLELAGRGEQYF.

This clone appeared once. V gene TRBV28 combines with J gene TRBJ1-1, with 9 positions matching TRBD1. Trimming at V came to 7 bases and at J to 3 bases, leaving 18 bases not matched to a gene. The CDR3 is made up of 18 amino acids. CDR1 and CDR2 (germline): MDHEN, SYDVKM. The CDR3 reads CASIRPAGQGAPHTEAFF. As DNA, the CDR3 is TGTGCCAGCATTCGCCCCGCGGGACAGGGAGCCCCACACACTGAAGCTTTCTTT.

The CDR3 sequence is CASSSARAYEQYF. CDR3 DNA: TGTGCCAGCAGCTCTGCTCGGGCCTACGAGCAGTACTTC. The rearrangement uses TRBV7-9 and TRBJ2-7; D call uncertain. The CDR3 spans 13 residues. V gave up 4 bases and J gave up 2 bases, with 9 bases separating them. Germline assignment: CDR1 SEHNR and CDR2 FQNEAQ (reference sequence). The variable domain in full, completed from reference TRBV7-9 and TRBJ2-7, reads DTGVSQNPRHKITKRGQNVTFRCDPISEHNRLYWYRQTLGQGPEFLTYFQNEAQLEKSRLLSDRFSAERPKGSFSTLEIQRTEQGDSAMYLCASSSARAYEQYFGPGTRLTVT.

The CDR3, as DNA: TGTGCCAGCAGTGAACTAGCCAGTTTGGGCAATGAGCAGTTCTTC. As protein: CASSELASLGNEQFF. The chain combines TRBV25-1 with TRBJ2-1, with TRBD2 as a possible D gene (5 bases). CDR1 and CDR2 (germline): MGHDK, SYGVNS. Trimming pared 2 bases from V and 6 bases from J, leaving 14 bases between. The CDR3 extends over 15 amino acids.

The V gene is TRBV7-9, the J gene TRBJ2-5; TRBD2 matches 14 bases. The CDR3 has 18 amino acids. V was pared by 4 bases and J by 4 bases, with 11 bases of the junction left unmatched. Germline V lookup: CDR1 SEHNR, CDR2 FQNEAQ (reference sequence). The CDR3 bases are TGTGCCAGCAGCTATACCGGGACTAGCGGGAGAATCGGAGAGACCCAGTACTTC. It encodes CASSYTGTSGRIGETQYF.

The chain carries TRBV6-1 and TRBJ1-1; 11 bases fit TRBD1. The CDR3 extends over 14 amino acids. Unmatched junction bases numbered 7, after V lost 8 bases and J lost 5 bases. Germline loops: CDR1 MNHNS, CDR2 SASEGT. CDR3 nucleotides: TGTGCCAGCTCTGGGACAGGGGGTTGGACTGAAGCTTTCTTT. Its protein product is CASSGTGGWTEAFF.

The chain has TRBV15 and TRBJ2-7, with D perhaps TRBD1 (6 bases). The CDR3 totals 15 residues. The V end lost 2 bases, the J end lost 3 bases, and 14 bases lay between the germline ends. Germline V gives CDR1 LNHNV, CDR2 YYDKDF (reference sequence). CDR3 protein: CATSRTGSFSYEQYF. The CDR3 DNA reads TGTGCCACCAGCAGAACAGGGTCTTTCAGCTACGAGCAGTACTTC.

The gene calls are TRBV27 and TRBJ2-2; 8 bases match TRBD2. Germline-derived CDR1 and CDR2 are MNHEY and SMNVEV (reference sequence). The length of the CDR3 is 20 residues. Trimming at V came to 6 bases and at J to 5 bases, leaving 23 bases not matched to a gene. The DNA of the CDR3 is TGTGCCAGCAGCCCAGTGGAGGGAATGGTAGCGGGACTTGGGACCGGGGAGCTGTTTTTT. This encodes CASSPVEGMVAGLGTGELFF.

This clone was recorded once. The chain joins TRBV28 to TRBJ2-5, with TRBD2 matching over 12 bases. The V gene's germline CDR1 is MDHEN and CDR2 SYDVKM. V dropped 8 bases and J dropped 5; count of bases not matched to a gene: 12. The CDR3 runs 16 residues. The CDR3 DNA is TGTGCCAGCCGATCCCTTAGGCTAGCGGGAGGGGAGACCCAGTACTTC. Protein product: CASRSLRLAGGETQYF.

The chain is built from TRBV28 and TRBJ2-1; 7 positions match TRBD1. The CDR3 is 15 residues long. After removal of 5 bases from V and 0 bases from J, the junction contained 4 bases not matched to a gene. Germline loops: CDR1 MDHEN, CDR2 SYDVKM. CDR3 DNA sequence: TGTGCCAGCAGTACAGGGGTTAGCTCCTACAATGAGCAGTTCTTC. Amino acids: CASSTGVSSYNEQFF.

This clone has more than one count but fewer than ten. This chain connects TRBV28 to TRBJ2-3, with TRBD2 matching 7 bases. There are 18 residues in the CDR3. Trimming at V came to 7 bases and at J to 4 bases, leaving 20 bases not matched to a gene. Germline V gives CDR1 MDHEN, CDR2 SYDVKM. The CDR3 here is CASNYGNGGGRVPDTQYF. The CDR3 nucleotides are TGTGCCAGCAATTATGGGAATGGGGGTGGGAGGGTCCCAGATACGCAGTATTTT.

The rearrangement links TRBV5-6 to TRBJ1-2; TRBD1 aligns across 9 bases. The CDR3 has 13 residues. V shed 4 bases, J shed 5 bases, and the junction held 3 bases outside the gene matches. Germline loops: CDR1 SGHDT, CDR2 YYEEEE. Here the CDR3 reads CASSIGTGYGYTF. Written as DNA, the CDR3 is TGTGCCAGCAGCATAGGGACAGGGTATGGCTACACCTTC.

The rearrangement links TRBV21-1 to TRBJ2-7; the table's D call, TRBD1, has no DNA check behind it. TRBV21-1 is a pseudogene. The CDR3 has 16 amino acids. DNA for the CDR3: TGTGCCAGCAGCAAAGCCGGGACAGGGGGCTGGGACGAGCAGTACTTC. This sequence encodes CASSKAGTGGWDEQYF.

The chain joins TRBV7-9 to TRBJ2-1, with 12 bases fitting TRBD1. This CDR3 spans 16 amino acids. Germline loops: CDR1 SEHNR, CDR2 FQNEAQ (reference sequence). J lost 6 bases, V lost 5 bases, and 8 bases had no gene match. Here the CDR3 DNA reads TGTGCCAGCAGCACCCCCCGGGACAGGGGGCTCAATGAGCAGTTCTTC. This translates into CASSTPRDRGLNEQFF.

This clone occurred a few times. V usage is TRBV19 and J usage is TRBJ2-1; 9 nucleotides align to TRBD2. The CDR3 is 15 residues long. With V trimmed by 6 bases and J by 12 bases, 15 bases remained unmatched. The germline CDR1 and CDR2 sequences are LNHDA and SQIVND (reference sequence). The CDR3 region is CASRTLAGPYKGQFF. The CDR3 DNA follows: TGTGCCAGTAGAACACTAGCGGGCCCCTACAAGGGGCAGTTCTTC.

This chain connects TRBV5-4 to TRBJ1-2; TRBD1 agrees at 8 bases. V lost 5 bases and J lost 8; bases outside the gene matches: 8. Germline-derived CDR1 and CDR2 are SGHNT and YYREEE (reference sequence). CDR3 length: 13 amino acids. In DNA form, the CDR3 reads TGTGCCAGCAGAGAGGACAGGGCTCGAGGCTACACCTTC. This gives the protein CASREDRARGYTF.

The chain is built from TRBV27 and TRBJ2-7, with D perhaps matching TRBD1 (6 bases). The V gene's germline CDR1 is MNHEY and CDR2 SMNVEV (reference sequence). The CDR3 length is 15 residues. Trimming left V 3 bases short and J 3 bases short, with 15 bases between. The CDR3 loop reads CASSFDVQGNYEQYF. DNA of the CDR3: TGTGCCAGCAGTTTTGATGTTCAGGGGAACTACGAGCAGTACTTC.

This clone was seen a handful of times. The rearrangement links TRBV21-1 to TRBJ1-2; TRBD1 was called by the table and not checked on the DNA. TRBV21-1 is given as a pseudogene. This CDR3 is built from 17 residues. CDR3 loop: CASSKVSLDSVNYGYTF. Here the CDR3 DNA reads TGTGCCAGCAGCAAAGTCTCATTGGACAGCGTAAACTATGGCTACACCTTC.

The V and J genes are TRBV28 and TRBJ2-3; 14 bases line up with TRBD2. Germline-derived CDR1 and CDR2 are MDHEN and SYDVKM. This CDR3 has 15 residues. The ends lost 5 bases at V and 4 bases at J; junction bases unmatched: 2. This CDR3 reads CASSLGLAGADTQYF. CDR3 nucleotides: TGTGCCAGCAGTCTGGGACTAGCGGGAGCAGATACGCAGTATTTT.

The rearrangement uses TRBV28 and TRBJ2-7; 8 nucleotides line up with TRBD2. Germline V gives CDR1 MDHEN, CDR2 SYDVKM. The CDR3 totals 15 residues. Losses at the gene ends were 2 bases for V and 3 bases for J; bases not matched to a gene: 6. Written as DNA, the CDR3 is TGTGCCAGCAGTTTACGGCGGGGGGCCAGCTACGAGCAGTACTTC. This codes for CASSLRRGASYEQYF.

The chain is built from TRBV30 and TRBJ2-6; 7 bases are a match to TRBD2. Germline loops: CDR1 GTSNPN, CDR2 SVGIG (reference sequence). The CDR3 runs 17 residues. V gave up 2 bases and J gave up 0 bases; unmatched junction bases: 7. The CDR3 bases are TGTGCCTGGAGTAGGGCGGGAGTTCGCTCTGGGGCCAACGTCCTGACTTTC. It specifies CAWSRAGVRSGANVLTF.

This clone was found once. CDR3 DNA: TGTGCCAGCAGCCTAACGGGTACTAGCACAGATACGCAGTATTTT. Residues: CASSLTGTSTDTQYF. The genes are TRBV7-2 and TRBJ2-3; D ambiguous. CDR3 length: 15 residues. Germline V gives CDR1 SGHTA, CDR2 FQGNSA. V lost 5 bases and J lost 0, with 12 bases in between. The variable domain in full, completed from reference TRBV7-2 and TRBJ2-3, reads GAGVSQSPSNKVTEKGKDVELRCDPISGHTALYWYRQSLGQGLEFLIYFQGNSAPDKSGLPSDRFSAERTGGSVSTLTIQRTQQEDSAVYLCASSLTGTSTDTQYFGPGTRLTVL.

CDR3 DNA: TGTGCCAGCAGCCCTTCGGTTACCCCGAACACCGGGGAGCTGTTTTTT. It encodes CASSPSVTPNTGELFF. V is TRBV9 and J is TRBJ2-2, with D uncertain. The CDR3 loop spans 16 amino acids. CDR1 and CDR2 (germline): SGDLS, YYNGEE. Deletions cut 4 bases from V and 0 bases from J, with 13 bases between.